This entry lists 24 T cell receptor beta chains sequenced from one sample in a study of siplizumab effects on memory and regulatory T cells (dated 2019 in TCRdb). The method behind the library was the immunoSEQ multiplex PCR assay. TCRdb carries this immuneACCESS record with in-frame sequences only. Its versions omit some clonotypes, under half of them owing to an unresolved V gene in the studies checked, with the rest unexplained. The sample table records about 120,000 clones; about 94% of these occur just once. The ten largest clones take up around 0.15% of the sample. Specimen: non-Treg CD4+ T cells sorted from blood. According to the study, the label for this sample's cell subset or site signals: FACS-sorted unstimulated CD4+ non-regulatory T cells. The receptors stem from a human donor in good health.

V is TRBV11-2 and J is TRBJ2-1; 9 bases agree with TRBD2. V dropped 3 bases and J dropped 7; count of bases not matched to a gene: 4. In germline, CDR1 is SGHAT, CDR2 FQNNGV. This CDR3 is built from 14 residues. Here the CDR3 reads CASSFLTSGNEQFF. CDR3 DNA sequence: TGTGCCAGCAGCTTTTTGACTAGCGGAAATGAGCAGTTCTTC.

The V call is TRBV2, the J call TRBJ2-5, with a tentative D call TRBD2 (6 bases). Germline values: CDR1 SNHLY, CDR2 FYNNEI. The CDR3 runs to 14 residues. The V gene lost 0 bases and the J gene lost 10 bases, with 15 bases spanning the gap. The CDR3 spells CASSEASPGGSQYF. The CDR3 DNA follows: TGTGCCAGCAGTGAAGCCTCCCCCGGGGGAAGCCAGTACTTC.

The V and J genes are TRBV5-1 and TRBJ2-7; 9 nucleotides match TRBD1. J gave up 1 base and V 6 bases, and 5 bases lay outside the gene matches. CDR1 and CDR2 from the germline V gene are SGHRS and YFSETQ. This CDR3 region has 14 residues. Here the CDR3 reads CASNLGTGSYEQYF. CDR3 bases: TGCGCCAGCAATCTCGGGACAGGGTCCTACGAGCAGTACTTC.

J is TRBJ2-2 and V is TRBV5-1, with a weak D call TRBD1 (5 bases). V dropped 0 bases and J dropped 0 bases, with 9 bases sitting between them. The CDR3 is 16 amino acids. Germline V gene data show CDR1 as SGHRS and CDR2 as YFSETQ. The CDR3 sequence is CASSLVAGSNTGELFF. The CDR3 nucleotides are TGCGCCAGCAGCTTGGTGGCAGGGTCGAACACCGGGGAGCTGTTTTTT.

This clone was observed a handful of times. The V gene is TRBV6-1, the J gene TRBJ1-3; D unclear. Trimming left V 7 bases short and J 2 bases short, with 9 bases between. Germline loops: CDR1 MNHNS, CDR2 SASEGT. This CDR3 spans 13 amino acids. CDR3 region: CASTLNTGNTIYF. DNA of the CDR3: TGTGCCAGCACCCTAAACACTGGAAACACCATATATTTT.

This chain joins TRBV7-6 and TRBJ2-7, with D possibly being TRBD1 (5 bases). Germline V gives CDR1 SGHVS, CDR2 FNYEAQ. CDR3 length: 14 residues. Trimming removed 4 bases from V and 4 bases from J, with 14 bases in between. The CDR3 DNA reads TGTGCCAGCAGCTCCCAGGGTGGTGGGTACGAGCAGTACTTC. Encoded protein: CASSSQGGGYEQYF.

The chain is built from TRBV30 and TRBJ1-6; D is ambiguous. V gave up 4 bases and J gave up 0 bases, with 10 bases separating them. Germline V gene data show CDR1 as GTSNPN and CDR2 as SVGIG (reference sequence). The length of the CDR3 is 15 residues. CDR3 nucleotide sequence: TGTGCCTGGATTGGACGGATCTCCTATAATTCACCCCTCCACTTT. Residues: CAWIGRISYNSPLHF.

In DNA, the CDR3 is TGTGCCAGCAGCTTGCCCGGGCGGAGTTACGAGCAGTACTTC. It codes for CASSLPGRSYEQYF. The chain links TRBV5-4 to TRBJ2-7, with D hard to call. The CDR3 is 14 residues long. Germline V gene lookup returns CDR1 SGHNT and CDR2 YYREEE (reference sequence). The V gene lost 1 base and the J gene lost 4 bases, with 12 bases spanning the gap.

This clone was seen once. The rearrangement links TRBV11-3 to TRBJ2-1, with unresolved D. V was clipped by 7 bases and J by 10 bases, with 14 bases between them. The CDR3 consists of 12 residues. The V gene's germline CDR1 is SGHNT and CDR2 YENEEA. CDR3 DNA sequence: TGTGCCAGCACCTCAACGGGCCAAGAGCAGTTCTTC. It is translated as CASTSTGQEQFF. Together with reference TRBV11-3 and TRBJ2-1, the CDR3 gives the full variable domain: EAGVVQSPRYKIIEKKQPVAFWCNPISGHNTLYWYLQNLGQGPELLIRYENEEAVDDSQLPKDRFSAERLKGVDSTLKIQPAELGDSAVYLCASTSTGQEQFFGPGTRLTVL.

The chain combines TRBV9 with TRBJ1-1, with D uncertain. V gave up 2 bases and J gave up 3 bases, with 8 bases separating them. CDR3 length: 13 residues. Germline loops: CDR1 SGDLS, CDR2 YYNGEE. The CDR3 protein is CASSVDPDTEAFF. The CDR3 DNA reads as TGTGCCAGCAGCGTGGATCCAGACACTGAAGCTTTCTTT.

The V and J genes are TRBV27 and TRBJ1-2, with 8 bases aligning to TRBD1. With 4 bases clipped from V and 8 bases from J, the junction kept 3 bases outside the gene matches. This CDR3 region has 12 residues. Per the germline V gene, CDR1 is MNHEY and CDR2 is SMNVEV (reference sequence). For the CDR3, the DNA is TGTGCCAGCAGTTCGGCAGGGGGCGGCTACACCTTC. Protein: CASSSAGGGYTF.

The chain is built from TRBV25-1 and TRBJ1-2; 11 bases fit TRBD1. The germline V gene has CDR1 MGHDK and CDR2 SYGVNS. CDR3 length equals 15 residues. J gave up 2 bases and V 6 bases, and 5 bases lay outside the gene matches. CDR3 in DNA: TGTGCCAGCAGGGGACAGGGGGTTGTAAACTATGGCTACACCTTC. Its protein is CASRGQGVVNYGYTF.

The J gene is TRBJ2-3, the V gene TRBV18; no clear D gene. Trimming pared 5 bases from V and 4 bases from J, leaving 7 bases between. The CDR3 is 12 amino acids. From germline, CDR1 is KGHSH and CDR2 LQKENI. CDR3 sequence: CASSSESDTQYF. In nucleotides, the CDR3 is TGTGCCAGCTCATCCGAATCAGATACGCAGTATTTT.

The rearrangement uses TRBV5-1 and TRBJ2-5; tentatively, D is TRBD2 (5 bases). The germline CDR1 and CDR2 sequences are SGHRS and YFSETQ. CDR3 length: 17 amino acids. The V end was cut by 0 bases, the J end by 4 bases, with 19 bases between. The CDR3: CASSLGGQLASRETQYF. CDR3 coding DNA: TGCGCCAGCAGCTTGGGAGGGCAGCTAGCCTCCCGAGAGACCCAGTACTTC.

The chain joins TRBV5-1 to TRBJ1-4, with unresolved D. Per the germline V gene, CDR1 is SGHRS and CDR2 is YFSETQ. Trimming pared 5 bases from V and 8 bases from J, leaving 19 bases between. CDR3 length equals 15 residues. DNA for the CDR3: TGCGCCAGCAGTCCACGACCCTCCGCCGACGAAAAACTGTTTTTT. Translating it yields CASSPRPSADEKLFF.

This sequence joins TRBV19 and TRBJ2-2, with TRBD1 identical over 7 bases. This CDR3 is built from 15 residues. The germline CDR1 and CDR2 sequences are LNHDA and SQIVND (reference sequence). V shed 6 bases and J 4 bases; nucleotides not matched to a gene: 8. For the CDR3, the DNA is TGTGCCAGTAGGCTTCCGGGACAGCGCACCGGGGAGCTGTTTTTT. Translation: CASRLPGQRTGELFF.

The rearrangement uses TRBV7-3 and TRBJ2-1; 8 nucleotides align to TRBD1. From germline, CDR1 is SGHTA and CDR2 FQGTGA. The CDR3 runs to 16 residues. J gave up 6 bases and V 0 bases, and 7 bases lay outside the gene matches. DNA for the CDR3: TGTGCCAGCAGCTTAACTCGCGACAGGGGAGGCAATGAGCAGTTCTTC. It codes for CASSLTRDRGGNEQFF.

The CDR3 coding sequence is TGTGCCAGCAGCTTGGGGATTGGGAGGAACACTGAAGCTTTCTTT. Its translation: CASSLGIGRNTEAFF. The chain links TRBV5-4 to TRBJ1-1; D is unresolved. V was clipped by 0 bases and J by 1 base, with 10 bases between them. Germline CDR1 reads SGHNT; CDR2 reads YYREEE (reference sequence). The CDR3 totals 15 residues.

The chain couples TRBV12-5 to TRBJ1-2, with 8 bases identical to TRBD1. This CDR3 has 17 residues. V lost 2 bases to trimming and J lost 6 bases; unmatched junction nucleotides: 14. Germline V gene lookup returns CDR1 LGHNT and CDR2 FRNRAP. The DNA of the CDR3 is TGTGCTAGTGGTTTGTCCCCCAGGGGGCCCCGGGTTGATGGCTACACCTTC. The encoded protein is CASGLSPRGPRVDGYTF.

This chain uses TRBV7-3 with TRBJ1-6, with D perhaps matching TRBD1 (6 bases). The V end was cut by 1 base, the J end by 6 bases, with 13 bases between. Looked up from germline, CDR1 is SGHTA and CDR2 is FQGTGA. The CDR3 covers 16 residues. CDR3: CASSLIGGQVNSPLHF. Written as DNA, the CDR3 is TGTGCCAGCAGCTTAATAGGGGGGCAGGTTAATTCACCCCTCCACTTT.

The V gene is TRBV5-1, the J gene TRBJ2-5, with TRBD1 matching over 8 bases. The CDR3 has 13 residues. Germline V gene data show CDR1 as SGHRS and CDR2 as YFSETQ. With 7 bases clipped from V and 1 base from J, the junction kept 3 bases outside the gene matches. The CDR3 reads CASHDRGQETQYF. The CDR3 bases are TGCGCCAGCCACGACAGGGGCCAAGAGACCCAGTACTTC.

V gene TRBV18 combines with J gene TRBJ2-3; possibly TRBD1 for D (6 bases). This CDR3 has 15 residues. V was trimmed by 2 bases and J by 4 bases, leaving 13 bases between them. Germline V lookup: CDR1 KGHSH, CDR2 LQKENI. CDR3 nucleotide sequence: TGTGCCAGCTCACCAAAGGGGGACCGCCCAGATACGCAGTATTTT. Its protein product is CASSPKGDRPDTQYF.

This CDR3 is CAISESGAGGASYEQYF. CDR3 coding DNA: TGTGCCATCAGTGAGAGTGGGGCAGGGGGCGCCTCCTACGAGCAGTACTTC. V and J are TRBV10-3 and TRBJ2-7; TRBD1 agrees at 8 bases. Germline V gene data show CDR1 as ENHRY and CDR2 as SYGVKD. The CDR3 is made up of 17 amino acids. V shed 2 bases, J shed 0 bases, and the junction held 9 bases outside the gene matches.

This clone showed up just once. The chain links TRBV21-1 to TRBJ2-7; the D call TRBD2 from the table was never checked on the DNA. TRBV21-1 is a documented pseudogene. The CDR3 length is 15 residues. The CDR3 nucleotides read TGTGCCAGCAGCAAAGCGCGAGACGGAGACTACGAGCAGTACTTC. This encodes CASSKARDGDYEQYF.